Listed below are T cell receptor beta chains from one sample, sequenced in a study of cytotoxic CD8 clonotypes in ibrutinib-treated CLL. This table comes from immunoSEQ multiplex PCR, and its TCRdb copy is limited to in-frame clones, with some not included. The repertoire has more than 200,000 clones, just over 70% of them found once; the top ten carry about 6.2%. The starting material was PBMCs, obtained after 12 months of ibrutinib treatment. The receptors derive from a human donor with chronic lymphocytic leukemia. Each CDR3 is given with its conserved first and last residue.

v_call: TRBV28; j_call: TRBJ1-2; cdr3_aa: CASLLRGKARYGYTF
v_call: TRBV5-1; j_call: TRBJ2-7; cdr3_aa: CASSLIRYSEQYF
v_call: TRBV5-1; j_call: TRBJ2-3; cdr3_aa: CASSLVPGATDTQYF
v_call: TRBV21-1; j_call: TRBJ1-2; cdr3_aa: CASSPDRRGSTKTLRVYGYTF
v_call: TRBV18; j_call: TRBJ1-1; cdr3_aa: CASSPEQGIGTEAFF
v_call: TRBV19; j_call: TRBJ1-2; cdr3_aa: CASSIWQNYGYTF
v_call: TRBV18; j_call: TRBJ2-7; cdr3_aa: CASIYKPGQGASEQYF
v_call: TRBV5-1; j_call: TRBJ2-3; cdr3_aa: CASSPRGDLSTDTQYF
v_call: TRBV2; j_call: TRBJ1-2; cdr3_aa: CASRGETGRYGYTF
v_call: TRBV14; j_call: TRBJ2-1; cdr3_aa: CASSQAILAGNNEQFF
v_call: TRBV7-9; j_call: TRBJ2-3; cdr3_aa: CASSWGTADTQYF
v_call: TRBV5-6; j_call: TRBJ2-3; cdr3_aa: CASSLTSGRTDTQYF
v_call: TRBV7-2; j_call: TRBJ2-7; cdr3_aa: CASSFLAGGTYEQYF
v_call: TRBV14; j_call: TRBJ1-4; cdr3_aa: CASSQEKGSVGNEKLFF
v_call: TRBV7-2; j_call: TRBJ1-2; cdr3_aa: CASSISGAPPRGYTF
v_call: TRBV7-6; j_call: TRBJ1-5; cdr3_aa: CASSPDYRGNQPQHF
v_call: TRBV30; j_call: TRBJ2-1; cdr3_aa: CAWRRQGDEQFF
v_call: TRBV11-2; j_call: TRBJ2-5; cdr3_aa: CASSLGGRQETQYF
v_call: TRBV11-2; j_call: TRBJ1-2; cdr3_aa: CASSLLSGAAGDYGYTF
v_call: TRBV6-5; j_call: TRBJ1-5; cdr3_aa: CASRESGQGNQPQHF
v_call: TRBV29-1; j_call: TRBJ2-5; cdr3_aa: CSVVAGVKTQYF
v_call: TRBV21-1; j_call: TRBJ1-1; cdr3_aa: CASSRWDRGNWDTEAFF
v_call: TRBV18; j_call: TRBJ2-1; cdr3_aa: CASSPREVDEQFF
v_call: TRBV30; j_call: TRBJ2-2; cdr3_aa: CAFKRTSGSGELFF
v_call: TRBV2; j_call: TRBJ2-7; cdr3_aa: CASSEWVIYEQYF
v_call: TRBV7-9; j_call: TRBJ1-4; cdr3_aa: CASSLATGEKLFF
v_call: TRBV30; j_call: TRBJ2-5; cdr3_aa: CAWSPGHLRETQYF
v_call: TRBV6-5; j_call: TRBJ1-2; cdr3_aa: CASSRQGFPGYGYTF
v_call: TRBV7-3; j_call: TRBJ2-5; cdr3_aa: CASSLGSRILGETQYF
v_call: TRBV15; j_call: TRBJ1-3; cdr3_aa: CATSKTGPGNTIYF
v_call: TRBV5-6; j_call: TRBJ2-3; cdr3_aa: CASSWDRGLTDTQYF
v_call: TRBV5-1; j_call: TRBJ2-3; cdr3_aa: CASGRDTDTQYF
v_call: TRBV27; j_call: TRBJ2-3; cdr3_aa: CASTERPGHTQYF
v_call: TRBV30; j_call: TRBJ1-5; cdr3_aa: CAWGPWTGNNQPQHF
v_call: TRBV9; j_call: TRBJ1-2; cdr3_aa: CASSVGHRGNYGYTF
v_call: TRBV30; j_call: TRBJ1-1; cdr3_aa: CAWRPGREAFF
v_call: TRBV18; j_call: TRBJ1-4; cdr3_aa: CASSPDRGNEKLFF
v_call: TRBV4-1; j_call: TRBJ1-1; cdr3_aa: CASSQDVGANTEAFF
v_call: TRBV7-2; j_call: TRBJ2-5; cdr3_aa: CASSSGPLYQETQYF
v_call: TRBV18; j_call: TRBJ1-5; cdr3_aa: CASSPGQGASNQPQHF
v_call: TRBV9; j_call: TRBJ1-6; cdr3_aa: CASSAPGHYNSPLHF
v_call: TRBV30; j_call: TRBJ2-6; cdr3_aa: CAWRPPGANVLTF
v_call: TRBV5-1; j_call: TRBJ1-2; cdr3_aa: CASSLAYTGATHGYTF
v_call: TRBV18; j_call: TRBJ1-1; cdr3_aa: CASSRDTEAFF
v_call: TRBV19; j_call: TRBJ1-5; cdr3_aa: CASSIGGQLRQPQHF
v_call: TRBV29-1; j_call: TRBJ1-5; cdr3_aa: CSVGDSNQPQHF